The TCR beta chain described here comes from a study of OX40 agonist ivuxolimab in advanced cancers. Study as a whole: Dose-escalation patients suffered from hepatocellular carcinoma, melanoma, renal cell or head and neck cancer. Findings of the study overall: Both blood CD4+ and CD8+ T cells showed clonal growth by week 6 at 0.1 to 3.0 mg/kg. Expanded peripheral T cells had an undetermined antigen specificity.

The assay was immunoSEQ multiplex PCR, and TCRdb's table has in-frame clones only and misses some. This sample has more than 70,000 clones; about four fifths occur once, and the top ten carry around 5%. Comments on this clone: The antigen remains undetermined.

CDR1 is SGHNT and CDR2 is YYREEE in the germline V gene (reference sequence). CDR3 length: 15 amino acids. V was pared by 1 base and J by 8 bases, with 8 bases of the junction left unmatched. The receptor's source is an adult with an advanced solid tumor such as melanoma, head and neck, liver or kidney cancer. Sequencing used CD4+ or CD8+ T cells sorted from blood, obtained in a trial of the OX40 agonist ivuxolimab. V is TRBV5-4 and J is TRBJ1-4, with 7 bases aligning to TRBD1. The CDR3 bases are TGTGCCAGCAGCTTGTGGTCAGGGGGTAACGAAAAACTGTTTTTT. This encodes CASSLWSGGNEKLFF.